One T cell receptor beta chain is described in this entry. The target of this receptor is not known. Nothing much larger sits one base from this clone, and base qualities are not available. The record originates from a study of regulatory T cells in long-lasting Graves disease (dated by TCRdb to about 2021). About the investigation overall: Antithyroid drugs had been taken for less than 3 months by newly diagnosed Graves' disease patients. The study was registered as a clinical trial and conducted in China. A total of 35 or so samples were covered by TCR sequencing, comprising some 13 persistent and some 20 newly diagnosed Graves' disease patients. Patients with persistent Graves' disease were compared with patients with newly diagnosed Graves' disease using TCR sequencing and RNA sequencing of peripheral blood.

Per the publication, the time point label means: newly diagnosed GD, antithyroid drugs for less than 3 months. For both TCR sequencing and RNA sequencing, RNA was extracted from PBMCs using TRIzol. Graves' disease was diagnosed according to American Thyroid Association guidelines. Patients were recruited from an endocrinology department in Xi'an, China. From each patient, about 9 milliliters of peripheral blood was collected into an EDTA anticoagulant tube. Ficoll Paque Plus density gradient separation was used to isolate PBMCs, and no further T cell sorting was done. An Agilent 2100 Bioanalyzer and agarose gel were used to check RNA quality, while a NanoDrop 2000 measured RNA concentration. The method behind the library was multiplex PCR. Instrument on record: Illumina HiSeq 4000. TCR beta libraries were built with iRepertoire HTBI primers and Arm-PCR amplification of CDR3 regions. PCR products were gel purified before sequencing. The original pipeline was this. A total of around 66 TRBV and 14 TRBJ segments were identified across samples and were used for gene usage analysis of CDR3 amino acid clonotypes. Filtered high-quality paired reads were merged into contigs using COPE and FqMerger. BLAST was used to align contigs to the IMGT TRBV, TRBD and TRBJ reference genes, and CDR3 was defined following IMGT. Any clonotype with a frequency above 0.1% was counted as a highly expanded clone. Repertoire diversity was measured by Shannon entropy, and V-J evenness by the Gini coefficient. Public clonotypes were defined as clonotypes shared by more than one individual. The public sequencing data were trimmed at Q25 with fastp and processed into clonotypes with MiXCR by TCRdb, which kept only in-frame beta chains. Every entry covers one CDR3 protein and lists the most common genes and DNA from its rows. The V and J calls here are based on TCRdb, not the publication. The sample profile shows about 300,000 distinct CDR3 sequences; 15% to 20% of them were found once. The leading ten clones occupy around 37% of the sample.

The paper's findings and limits, for the study overall: Sequencing and analysis were limited to the TCR beta chain. The small sample size was acknowledged by the authors as a limitation that may reduce accuracy. Only peripheral blood was studied, because thyroid tissue, the primary lesion, was inaccessible. A larger number of public clonotypes was shared among persistent patients (more than 2,500) than among newly diagnosed patients (around 880). TRBV28, TRBJ1-2 and TRBJ2-5 were preferentially used in persistent disease, while TRBV20-1 and TRBJ2-1 were favored in newly diagnosed disease. Compared with newly diagnosed patients, persistent Graves' disease patients had lower TCR Shannon entropy and fewer highly expanded clones, which suggests clonal expansion.

V was cut back by 5 bases and J by 4 bases, leaving a gap of 14 bases between them. The CDR3 measures 14 amino acids from cysteine to phenylalanine. The DNA shown is the 42-base CDR3, in frame from base 1. CDR1 and CDR2 (LNHNV, YYDKDF) derive from the germline V gene (reference sequence). Recombination linked TRBV15 to TRBJ1-1, with no reliable assignment of the D segment. Sequences were derived from peripheral blood mononuclear cells (PBMCs), sampled at new diagnosis, from a patient treated with antithyroid drugs. The source of this sequence is a female donor with Graves disease. The CDR3 corresponds to CATSPTIVGTEAFF. The DNA is TGTGCCACCAGCCCTACGATCGTAGGCACTGAAGCTTTCTTT.